This entry lists 20 T cell receptor beta chains sequenced from one sample in a study of cytomegalovirus exposure and HLA in healthy donors. PCR amplification relied on 60 Vbeta primers (plus 13 Jbeta primers). Produced via immunoSEQ multiplex PCR; TCRdb's table is partial and in-frame only. This listing includes some 83,000 clones. Sample: PBMCs. Receptor source: a woman in her twenties or thirties in good health and CMV-seronegative.

V usage is TRBV2 and J usage is TRBJ2-5; possibly TRBD1 for D (11 bases). The DNA end favors TRBJ2-7, so the J call may be wrong. CDR1 SNHLY and CDR2 FYNNEI come from the germline V gene. The CDR3 covers 19 residues. The CDR3 sequence is CASSGDRGERSGRPYEQYF. As DNA, the CDR3 is TGTGCCAGCAGTGGGGACAGGGGGGAACGTAGCGGGAGGCCCTACGAGCAGTACTTC.

The rearrangement links TRBV7-2 to TRBJ2-4, with D tentatively TRBD1 (5 bases). Germline assignment: CDR1 SGHTA and CDR2 FQGNSA. Trimming cost V 4 bases and J 0 bases, with 13 bases left between them. There are 16 residues in the CDR3. The CDR3 DNA reads TGTGCCAGCAGCTCCAGACAGCAGATAGCCAAAAACATTCAGTACTTC. Amino acid sequence: CASSSRQQIAKNIQYF.

The gene calls are TRBV30 and TRBJ2-7; 7 bases align to TRBD1. The junction had 3 bases not matched to a gene; V was cut back by 3 bases and J by 1 base. This CDR3 has 13 amino acids. Germline V gene data show CDR1 as GTSNPN and CDR2 as SVGIG (reference sequence). The CDR3 DNA follows: TGTGCCTGGAGGAGGACAGGATCCTACGAGCAGTACTTC. It translates to CAWRRTGSYEQYF.

The chain is built from TRBV10-1 and TRBJ1-2, with D unclear. Germline lookup yields CDR1 WNHNN and CDR2 SYGVQD (reference sequence). CDR3 length: 13 amino acids. Trimming removed 1 base from V and 8 bases from J, with 11 bases in between. The CDR3 spells CASSEFQAGGYTF. The DNA of the CDR3 is TGCGCCAGCAGTGAGTTCCAGGCGGGCGGCTACACCTTC.

Written as DNA, the CDR3 is TGTGCCAGCTCACAGCAGGCTCTACCTGGAAACACCATATATTTT. Residues: CASSQQALPGNTIYF. The chain uses TRBV18 and TRBJ1-3, with unresolved D. V lost 4 bases, J lost 2 bases, and 12 bases lay in between. CDR1 and CDR2 from the germline V gene are KGHSH and LQKENI. This CDR3 comprises 15 residues. Full variable domain (outside the CDR3, taken from reference TRBV18 and TRBJ1-3): NAGVMQNPRHLVRRRGQEARLRCSPMKGHSHVYWYRQLPEEGLKFMVYLQKENIIDESGMPKERFSAEFPKEGPSILRIQQVVRGDSAAYFCASSQQALPGNTIYFGEGSWLTVV.

The gene calls are TRBV15 and TRBJ1-4, with 7 bases aligning to TRBD1. V was clipped by 0 bases and J by 6 bases; unmatched bases: 4. This CDR3 has 15 amino acids. Germline CDR1 is LNHNV and CDR2 is YYDKDF (reference sequence). CDR3 protein: CATSRETGYDEKLFF. The CDR3 DNA sequence: TGTGCCACCAGCAGAGAGACAGGGTACGATGAAAAACTGTTTTTT.

Worth noting for this clone: One end of the junction does not line up with germline, which may come from a read error. This chain connects TRBV6-1 to TRBJ2-7; D may be TRBD1 (6 bases). Germline assignment: CDR1 MNHNS and CDR2 SASEGT. This CDR3 comprises 15 residues. CDR3 sequence: CASIEPAGVPYEQYF. The CDR3 DNA sequence: TGTGCCAGCATTGAACCCGCAGGGGTGCCCTACGAGCAGTACTTC.

The chain has TRBV5-6 and TRBJ1-5, with D perhaps matching TRBD1 (6 bases). CDR3 length: 15 amino acids. Per the germline V gene, CDR1 is SGHDT and CDR2 is YYEEEE. Trimming took 1 base from V and 1 from J, leaving 9 bases between them. The CDR3 loop reads CASSLSGQSNQPQHF. DNA of the CDR3: TGTGCCAGCAGCTTGTCTGGACAGAGCAATCAGCCCCAGCATTTT.

The rearrangement joins TRBV6-1 to TRBJ1-2; 8 positions agree with TRBD1. Germline-derived CDR1 and CDR2 are MNHNS and SASEGT. The V segment lost 6 bases and the J segment 6 bases; nucleotides outside the gene matches: 12. The CDR3 is made up of 15 amino acids. The CDR3 reads CASRGTGRKVDGYTF. The CDR3 DNA follows: TGTGCCAGCAGGGGGACAGGCCGGAAAGTGGATGGCTACACCTTC.

This chain connects TRBV5-4 to TRBJ1-2, with 11 nucleotides matching TRBD1. Trimming removed 4 bases from V and 4 bases from J; junction bases left unmatched: 9. There are 16 residues in the CDR3. Germline V lookup: CDR1 SGHNT, CDR2 YYREEE (reference sequence). The CDR3 coding sequence is TGTGCCAGCAGCAGGACAGGGGGCGGACGATTCTATGGCTACACCTTC. Protein: CASSRTGGGRFYGYTF. The full variable domain, completed using reference TRBV5-4 and TRBJ1-2, is ETGVTQSPTHLIKTRGQQVTLRCSSQSGHNTVSWYQQALGQGPQFIFQYYREEENGRGNFPPRFSGLQFPNYSSELNVNALELDDSALYLCASSRTGGGRFYGYTFGSGTRLTVV.

This chain links TRBV28 with TRBJ1-5, with a weak D call TRBD1 (6 bases). The germline V gene has CDR1 MDHEN and CDR2 SYDVKM. Between the trimmed V and J ends, which lost 7 bases and 1 base, there was a span of 14 bases. This CDR3 comprises 15 residues. CDR3 DNA: TGTGCCAGCAACATACAGGGTCCGAGCAATCAGCCCCAGCATTTT. Residues: CASNIQGPSNQPQHF.

This chain links TRBV4-1 with TRBJ2-7; D is perhaps TRBD2 (7 bases). This CDR3 is built from 13 residues. Trimming pared 1 base from V and 5 bases from J, leaving 9 bases between. CDR1 MGHRA and CDR2 YSYEKL come from the germline V gene. Here the CDR3 DNA reads TGCGCCAGCAGCCAAGGGGGGGGCAACGAGCAGTACTTC. Protein sequence: CASSQGGGNEQYF.

J is TRBJ1-4 and V is TRBV18, with 7 bases fitting TRBD1. Trimming at V came to 2 bases and at J to 12 bases, leaving 3 bases not matched to a gene. Per the germline V gene, CDR1 is KGHSH and CDR2 is LQKENI. This CDR3 spans 12 amino acids. CDR3 coding DNA: TGTGCCAGCTCACCATCCGACAGGGAACTGTTTTTT. It is translated as CASSPSDRELFF.

The J gene is TRBJ1-3, the V gene TRBV5-1; no reliable D call. The germline V gene has CDR1 SGHRS and CDR2 YFSETQ. V was clipped by 0 bases and J by 0 bases, with 4 bases between them. The CDR3 has 14 residues. CDR3 DNA: TGCGCCAGCAGCTTGGACACCTCTGGAAACACCATATATTTT. This gives the protein CASSLDTSGNTIYF.

The chain recombines TRBV15 with TRBJ1-4; 9 bases map to TRBD1. Trimming removed 5 bases from V and 7 bases from J; junction bases left unmatched: 17. CDR1 is LNHNV and CDR2 is YYDKDF in the germline V gene (reference sequence). CDR3 length equals 18 residues. The CDR3, as DNA: TGTGCCACCAGCTCGGGAGGGACAGGGAGGTTTAGGAGTGAAAAACTGTTTTTT. Its protein product is CATSSGGTGRFRSEKLFF.

The rearrangement joins TRBV1 to TRBJ2-7; the tabulated D call, TRBD1, remains unverified against the DNA. TRBV1 is classified as a pseudogene. The CDR3 has 21 residues. CDR3 residues: CTSSQGAIIRICTHGDYEQYF. For the CDR3, the DNA is TGCACCAGCAGCCAGGGCGCAATAATTCGGATTTGTACGCATGGTGACTACGAGCAGTACTTC.

The V call is TRBV23-1, the J call TRBJ2-4; 7 nucleotides match TRBD2. TRBV23-1 is treated as an ORF (open reading frame) with a function not yet certain. The trim removed 7 bases at V and 7 bases at J, leaving 10 bases unmatched. The CDR3 totals 14 residues. The CDR3 nucleotides are TGCGCCAGCACCCCCAAGGGAGGGTTGAACATTCAGTACTTC. This translates into CASTPKGGLNIQYF.

CDR3: CASSGDAGGFTGELFF. CDR3 DNA: TGTGCCAGCAGTGGGGACGCAGGGGGGTTCACCGGGGAGCTGTTTTTT. The chain couples TRBV2 to TRBJ2-2; weak D call: TRBD1 (7 bases). Germline CDR1 reads SNHLY; CDR2 reads FYNNEI. V gave up 4 bases and J gave up 4 bases, with 16 bases separating them. The CDR3 has 16 residues.

The V gene is TRBV30, the J gene TRBJ2-3; no reliable D call. The V gene's germline CDR1 is GTSNPN and CDR2 SVGIG (reference sequence). CDR3 length: 12 residues. V lost 3 bases and J lost 2, with 6 bases in between. The DNA for the CDR3 is TGTGCCTGGAGCCACTCCACAGATACGCAGTATTTT. It specifies CAWSHSTDTQYF. Full variable domain (outside the CDR3, taken from reference TRBV30 and TRBJ2-3): SQTIHQWPATLVQPVGSPLSLECTVEGTSNPNLYWYRQAAGRGLQLLFYSVGIGQISSEVPQNLSASRPQDRQFILSSKKLLLSDSGFYLCAWSHSTDTQYFGPGTRLTVL.

The CDR3 sequence is CASTLEGGVNTGELFF. The CDR3 DNA reads TGTGCCAGTACCTTAGAAGGCGGAGTGAACACCGGGGAGCTGTTTTTT. The chain combines TRBV19 with TRBJ2-2; D remains unclear. Trimming stripped 7 bases from V and 1 base from J, with 16 bases between. Germline V lookup: CDR1 LNHDA, CDR2 SQIVND (reference sequence). The CDR3 has 16 amino acids.